This TCR beta chain derives from a study of vaccination and CD4 T cells after COVID-19. Treatment meaning: roughly ten-day PBMC culture with coronavirus spike peptide pools or control peptides (ViraFEST assay). Gathered ahead of the COVID-19 pandemic (2011-2018) were the CD4+ T cells of the unexposed donor. Cultured CD4+ T cell DNA underwent sequencing with the Oncomine TCR Beta short-read assay. MiXCR, applied by TCRdb to the PCR reads, yields one record per CDR3 protein. The profile shows around 4,500 distinct CDR3 sequences, about a third of them singletons. With V trimmed by 4 bases and J by 5 bases, 7 bases remained unmatched. There are 15 residues in the CDR3. Germline V gene data show CDR1 as MNHEY and CDR2 as SVGAGI. Concerning this clonotype: Its target is not known.

This TCR was recovered from a human donor in good health. V and J are TRBV6-5 and TRBJ2-1, with TRBD1 matching 8 bases. Sequenced input: CD4+ T cells from blood, cultured in vitro. CDR3 sequence: CASSSGPDRDNEQFF. CDR3 sequence (DNA): TGTGCCAGCAGTTCCGGTCCGGACAGGGACAATGAGCAGTTCTTC.